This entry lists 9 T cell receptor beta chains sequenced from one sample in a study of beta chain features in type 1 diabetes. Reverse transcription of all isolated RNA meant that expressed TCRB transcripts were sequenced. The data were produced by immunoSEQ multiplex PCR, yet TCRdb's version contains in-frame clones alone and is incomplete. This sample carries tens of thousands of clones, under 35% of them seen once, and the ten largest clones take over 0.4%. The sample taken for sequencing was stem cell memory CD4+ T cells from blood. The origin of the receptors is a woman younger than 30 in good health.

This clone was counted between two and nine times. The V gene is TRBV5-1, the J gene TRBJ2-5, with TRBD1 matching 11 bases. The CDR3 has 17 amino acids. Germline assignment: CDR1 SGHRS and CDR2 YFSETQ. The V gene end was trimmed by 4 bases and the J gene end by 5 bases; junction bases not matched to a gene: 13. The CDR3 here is CASSPGRTGGAGETQYF. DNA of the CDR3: TGCGCCAGCAGCCCCGGTCGGACAGGGGGCGCTGGGGAGACCCAGTACTTC.

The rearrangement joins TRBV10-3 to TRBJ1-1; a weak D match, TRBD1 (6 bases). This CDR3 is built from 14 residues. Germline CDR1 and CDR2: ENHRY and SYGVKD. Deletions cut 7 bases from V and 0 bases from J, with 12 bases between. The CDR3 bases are TGTGCCATCAAAAAGGACAGTGTGAACACTGAAGCTTTCTTT. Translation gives CAIKKDSVNTEAFF.

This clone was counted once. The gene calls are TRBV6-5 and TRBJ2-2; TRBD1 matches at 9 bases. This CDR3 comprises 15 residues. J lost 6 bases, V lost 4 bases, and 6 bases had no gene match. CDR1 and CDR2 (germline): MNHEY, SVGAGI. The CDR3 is CASSFPGQGSGELFF. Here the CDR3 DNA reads TGTGCCAGCAGTTTCCCGGGACAGGGCTCCGGGGAGCTGTTTTTT.

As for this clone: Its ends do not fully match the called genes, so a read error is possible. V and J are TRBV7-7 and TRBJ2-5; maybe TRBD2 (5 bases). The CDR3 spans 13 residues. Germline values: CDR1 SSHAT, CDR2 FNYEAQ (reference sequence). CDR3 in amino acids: CASSFYGEETQYF. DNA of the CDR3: TGTGCTAGCAGCTTCTACGGGGAAGAGACCCAGTACTTC.

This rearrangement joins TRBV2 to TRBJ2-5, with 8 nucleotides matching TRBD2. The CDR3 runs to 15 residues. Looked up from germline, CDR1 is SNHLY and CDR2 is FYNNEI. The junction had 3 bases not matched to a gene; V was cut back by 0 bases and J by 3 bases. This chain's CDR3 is CASSEASSGKETQYF. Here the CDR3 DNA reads TGTGCCAGCAGTGAAGCTAGTAGCGGGAAAGAGACCCAGTACTTC. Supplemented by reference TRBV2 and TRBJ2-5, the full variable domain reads EPEVTQTPSHQVTQMGQEVILRCVPISNHLYFYWYRQILGQKVEFLVSFYNNEISEKSEIFDDQFSVERPDGSNFTLKIRSTKLEDSAMYFCASSEASSGKETQYFGPGTRLLVL.

CDR3 residues: CASRRQGENTEAFF. DNA of the CDR3: TGCGCCAGCAGAAGACAGGGGGAGAACACTGAAGCTTTCTTT. V is TRBV5-1 and J is TRBJ1-1; TRBD1 matches 9 bases. Germline CDR1 reads SGHRS; CDR2 reads YFSETQ. The CDR3 has 14 residues. V trimming: 5 bases; J trimming: 1 base; junction bases outside the gene matches: 3.

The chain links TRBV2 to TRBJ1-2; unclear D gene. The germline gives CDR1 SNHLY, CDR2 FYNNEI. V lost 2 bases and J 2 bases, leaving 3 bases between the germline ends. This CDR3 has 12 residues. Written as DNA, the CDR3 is TGTGCCAGCAGTGAACGGAACTATGGCTACACCTTC. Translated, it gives CASSERNYGYTF.

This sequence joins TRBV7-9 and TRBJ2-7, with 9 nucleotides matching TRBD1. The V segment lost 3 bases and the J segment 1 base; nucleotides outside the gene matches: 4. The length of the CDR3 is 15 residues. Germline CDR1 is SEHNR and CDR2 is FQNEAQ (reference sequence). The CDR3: CASSFLGTGSYEQYF. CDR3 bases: TGTGCCAGCAGCTTTCTCGGGACAGGGTCCTACGAGCAGTACTTC.

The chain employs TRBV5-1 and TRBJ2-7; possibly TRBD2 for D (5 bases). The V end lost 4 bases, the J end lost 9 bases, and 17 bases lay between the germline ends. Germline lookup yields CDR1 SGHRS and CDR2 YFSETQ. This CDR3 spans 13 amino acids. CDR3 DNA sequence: TGCGCCAGCAGCGTGAGGTCCGGGGAATGGCAGTACTTC. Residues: CASSVRSGEWQYF.